The present T cell receptor beta chain was sequenced within a study of cytomegalovirus exposure and HLA in healthy donors. The CDR3 has 19 residues. After removal of 7 bases from V and 9 bases from J, the junction contained 29 bases not matched to a gene. Germline lookup yields CDR1 MDHEN and CDR2 SYDVKM. Data came from immunoSEQ multiplex PCR; TCRdb stores just in-frame clones and leaves some out. The data contain fewer than 350,000 clones, roughly 90% of them singletons. The chain couples TRBV28 to TRBJ2-7, with 8 bases matching TRBD1. Sequencing input: PBMCs. The sequence was obtained from a woman younger than 30 in good health and CMV-seronegative. CDR3 loop: CASNSDSGGFRVLRGGQYF. CDR3 DNA sequence: TGTGCCAGCAACTCTGACTCAGGGGGCTTTAGAGTTTTGCGGGGCGGGCAGTACTTC.